The present entry profiles one T cell receptor beta chain with its context. The data were taken from a study of shared clonotypes between healthy human individuals. CDR3 length equals 15 residues. Germline values: CDR1 MGHRA, CDR2 YSYEKL. V was cut by 3 bases and J by 1 base, with 13 bases left in between. Replicate PCRs from sorted subsets contained about 200 ng DNA, which is 30,000 to 35,000 T cell genomes. Only in-frame clones appear in the TCRdb table, and some are missing; sequencing was by immunoSEQ multiplex PCR. Of over a million clones listed, around 97% are singletons. Sequencing was carried out using naive CD4+ T cells sorted from blood. The subset is: CD45RA+ positively selected. The V call is TRBV4-1, the J call TRBJ2-7; D perhaps matches TRBD1 (5 bases). This receptor was identified in a man under 40 in good health. CDR3 sequence: CASSQLTVKSYEQYF. As DNA, the CDR3 is TGCGCCAGCAGCCAGTTGACAGTTAAATCCTACGAGCAGTACTTC.